These T cell receptor beta chains were read from a single sample in a study of T-cell reconstitution after alpha-beta-depleted transplantation in children. TCRdb passed the PCR reads through MiXCR, listing each CDR3 protein once. This sample has roughly 200,000 distinct CDR3 sequences; approximately 6.6% occur once, and the top ten carry 3% to 3.5%. Sequencing used PBMCs from the stem cell graft donor, obtained from the stem cell graft. Source of these receptors: a human donor who donated a stem cell graft to a child with Wiskott-Aldrich syndrome. Each CDR3 is given with its conserved first and last residue. A D gene is named only where the DNA matches it firmly. Clone size, where shown, is once, few, many, or a class for clones that have expanded.

CDR3 protein | V gene | D gene | J gene | clone size
CASSPGIYGYTF | TRBV7-9 | . | TRBJ1-2 | few
CASRAETGDYGYTF | TRBV7-9 | TRBD1 | TRBJ1-2 | many
CSARRRGRVVTEAFF | TRBV20-1 | TRBD1 | TRBJ1-1 | many
CASRAGQLTNTGELFF | TRBV7-8 | . | TRBJ2-2 | many
CASSRGGVMAQTGELFF | TRBV12-3/TRBV12-4 | TRBD2 | TRBJ2-2 | .
CASRLSLGLAVTDTQYF | TRBV12-3/TRBV12-4 | TRBD2 | TRBJ2-3 | many
CASSQDYTGTGDSYEQYF | TRBV4-3 | TRBD1 | TRBJ2-7 | many
CASSPGSGEYEQYF | TRBV4-2 | . | TRBJ2-7 | many
CASRALIPPGSPLHF | TRBV5-1 | . | TRBJ1-6 | few
CASSLGAVKTYGYTF | TRBV12-3/TRBV12-4 | . | TRBJ1-2 | many
CASSPLEGRVTEAFF | TRBV11-2 | . | TRBJ1-1 | many
CASSLSGTGSYNEQFF | TRBV5-6 | TRBD1 | TRBJ2-1 | many
CASSPRDRGHSGNTIYF | TRBV12-3/TRBV12-4 | TRBD1 | TRBJ1-3 | .
CASSDGQGYNSPLHF | TRBV10-1 | TRBD1 | TRBJ1-6 | .
CSVEGTGGLMGYTF | TRBV29-1 | TRBD1 | TRBJ1-2 | many
CAWSPAAEAFF | TRBV30 | . | TRBJ1-1 | few
CASSLAAQNTGELFF | TRBV5-6 | . | TRBJ2-2 | many
CASTRDSLEQYF | TRBV2 | TRBD1 | TRBJ2-7 | many
CATSDEGVFSYNEQFF | TRBV24-1 | . | TRBJ2-1 | many
CASSQDRETIFGDTQYF | TRBV3-1 | . | TRBJ2-3 | few
CASSFTGTDIYNEQFF | TRBV5-1 | TRBD1 | TRBJ2-1 | few
CASSAHKQETQYF | TRBV7-9 | . | TRBJ2-5 | few
CASSLLDSGTSYNEQFF | TRBV12-3/TRBV12-4 | TRBD2 | TRBJ2-1 | many
CASKRTTGTEAFF | TRBV6-5 | . | TRBJ1-1 | many
CASSFGGSRPSGYTF | TRBV5-1 | . | TRBJ1-2 | .
CSAPPGPEGKTQYF | TRBV20-1 | . | TRBJ2-5 | few
CASSWGGASGNTGELFF | TRBV5-4 | . | TRBJ2-2 | .
CASNRQQETQYF | TRBV5-1 | . | TRBJ2-5 | .
CASSLGGAGVRNEQFF | TRBV12-3/TRBV12-4 | TRBD2 | TRBJ2-1 | many
CAISVNRGNTEAFF | TRBV10-3 | TRBD1 | TRBJ1-1 | many
CASSRLGTDTQYF | TRBV4-1 | . | TRBJ2-3 | many
CASSSDVSGANVLTF | TRBV7-9 | . | TRBJ2-6 | many
CASSWLQGKVVNTEAFF | TRBV6-1 | . | TRBJ1-1 | .
CAWSRTAGVLPLHF | TRBV30 | . | TRBJ1-6 | many
CASSFRVRNPGYEQYF | TRBV28 | . | TRBJ2-7 | many
CASSQDKGSPYEQYF | TRBV4-2 | . | TRBJ2-7 | many
CASSQFSNGYTF | TRBV3-1 | . | TRBJ1-2 | .
CASSVGLVDTGELFF | TRBV5-1 | TRBD2 | TRBJ2-2 | many
CSVGGNLNNGELFF | TRBV29-1 | . | TRBJ2-2 | many
CASSRGTLNYGYTF | TRBV3-1 | . | TRBJ1-2 | .
CASSSKPGLEAFF | TRBV5-6 | . | TRBJ1-1 | many
CASSLNRPNTEAFF | TRBV5-1 | . | TRBJ1-1 | few
CSAGTTTTDTQYF | TRBV20-1 | TRBD2 | TRBJ2-3 | many
CASSRDRELGYGYTF | TRBV12-3/TRBV12-4 | TRBD1 | TRBJ1-2 | many